A selection of T cell receptor beta chains follows, all from one sample in a study of metastatic and nonmetastatic thyroid tumors. Using MiXCR, TCRdb reanalyzed the PCR reads. The sample holds 6,000 to 8,000 clones, 26% seen once. The specimen sequenced was adjacent normal tissue. The receptors originated from a female donor with papillary thyroid cancer or a benign thyroid nodule (not recorded which). Some clones in this sample may be carry-over from other donors' samples. Both conserved end residues are part of each CDR3. D genes are given only for firm matches. Rows may omit the clone size; those that give it use once, few, many or a size class.

NA,TRBJ2-7,16,medium-sized,TRBV5-1,CASSLGHRDSSYEQYF,TGCGCCAGCAGCTTGGGTCATCGGGATAGCTCCTACGAGCAGTACTTC
TRBD2,TRBJ2-5,17,medium-sized,TRBV9,CASSAGLRGGTQETQYF,TGTGCCAGCAGCGCGGGCCTTCGCGGGGGGACCCAAGAGACCCAGTACTTC
NA,TRBJ1-1,15,few,TRBV6-4,CASSPEGTMNTEAFF,TGTGCCAGCAGTCCCGAGGGGACAATGAACACTGAAGCTTTCTTT
TRBD1,TRBJ2-3,15,medium-sized,TRBV19,CASKRRTGYADTQYF,TGTGCCAGCAAAAGGAGGACAGGTTACGCAGATACGCAGTATTTT
NA,TRBJ1-2,12,NA,TRBV12-3/TRBV12-4,CASSSSADGYTF,TGTGCCAGCAGTTCCTCTGCGGATGGCTACACCTTC
NA,TRBJ2-7,16,few,TRBV12-3/TRBV12-4,CASSSPPDNSDYEQYF,TGTGCCAGCAGTTCCCCCCCGGACAATTCGGACTACGAGCAGTACTTC
TRBD2,TRBJ2-1,16,many,TRBV27,CASKTSGTSGYNEQFF,TGTGCCAGCAAGACCTCCGGGACTAGCGGGTACAATGAGCAGTTCTTC
NA,TRBJ2-7,14,NA,TRBV20-1,CSARWASRFYEQYF,TGCAGTGCTAGGTGGGCTAGCAGATTCTACGAGCAGTACTTC
NA,TRBJ2-5,15,medium-sized,TRBV11-2,CASSSTRFGQETQYF,TGTGCCAGCAGCTCGACTAGATTTGGCCAAGAGACCCAGTACTTC
NA,TRBJ1-1,13,NA,TRBV20-1,CSARDRVASEAFF,TGCAGTGCTAGAGATAGGGTAGCGTCTGAAGCTTTCTTT
NA,TRBJ1-1,16,medium-sized,TRBV10-3,CAIRPRGGTADTEAFF,TGTGCCATCAGGCCTCGGGGTGGGACGGCGGACACTGAAGCTTTCTTT
NA,TRBJ2-7,12,NA,TRBV11-3,CASSPAGYEQYF,TGTGCCAGCAGCCCAGCCGGTTACGAGCAGTACTTC
TRBD1,TRBJ2-7,14,once,TRBV5-1,CASSPGQGFNEQYF,TGCGCCAGCAGTCCGGGACAGGGGTTCAACGAGCAGTACTTC
TRBD1,TRBJ1-5,15,many,TRBV28,CACSLVTGGRQPQHF,TGTGCCTGCAGTTTAGTTACAGGGGGTCGCCAGCCCCAGCATTTT